A selection of T cell receptor beta chains follows, all from one sample in a study of blood T cell repertoires in COVID-19. The table came from immunoSEQ multiplex PCR; TCRdb's copy has only in-frame clones and leaves some out. The data hold roughly 15,000 clones, with around four fifths observed a single time. The sample comprised peripheral blood. These receptors were obtained from a woman aged 60-75 years with acute or convalescent COVID-19. CDR3s include the opening cysteine and the closing phenylalanine or tryptophan. Fields, in order: V gene, clone size, CDR3 protein. The size entry is marked missing in some rows and otherwise reads once, few, many or a size class.

TRBV5-1	-	CASSPRAGDTEAFF
TRBV6-5	-	CASSYPQNTIYF
TRBV5-6	medium-sized	CASSLAGGLTDTQYF
TRBV12-3/TRBV12-4	-	CASSTYLGNTIYF
TRBV11-3	few	CASSFGRGEMVGELFF
TRBV7-9	-	CASSSGGDGTQYF
TRBV6-2/TRBV6-3	few	CASSYIHRDRGSNQPQHF
TRBV10-3	-	CAISEQGFDQPQHF
TRBV6-1	-	CASSETGGNQPQHF
TRBV5-4	few	CASSLGTSGINTGELFF
TRBV3-1/TRBV3-2	-	CASSLIRRERLAGGPRARETQYF
TRBV9	-	CASSVTGTGTYEQYF
TRBV9	once	CASSVGLATSTDTQYF
TRBV29-1	-	CSAARLAGTGELFF
TRBV27	once	CASSLFSGMSNQPQHF
TRBV6-5	-	CASSYGDSNTGELFF
TRBV5-1	-	CASRARGGESNEKLFF